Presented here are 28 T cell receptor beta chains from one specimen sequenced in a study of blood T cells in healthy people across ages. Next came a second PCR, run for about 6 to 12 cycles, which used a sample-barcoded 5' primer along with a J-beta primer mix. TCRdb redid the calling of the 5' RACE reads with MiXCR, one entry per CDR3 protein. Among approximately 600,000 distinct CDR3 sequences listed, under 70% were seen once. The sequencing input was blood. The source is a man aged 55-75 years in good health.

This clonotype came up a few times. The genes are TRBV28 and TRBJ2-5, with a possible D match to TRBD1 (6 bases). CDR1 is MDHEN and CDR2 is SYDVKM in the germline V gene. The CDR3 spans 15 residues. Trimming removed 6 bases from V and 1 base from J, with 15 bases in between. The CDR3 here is CASSPQGLPQETQYF. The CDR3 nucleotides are TGTGCCAGCAGCCCCCAGGGGCTCCCCCAAGAGACCCAGTACTTC.

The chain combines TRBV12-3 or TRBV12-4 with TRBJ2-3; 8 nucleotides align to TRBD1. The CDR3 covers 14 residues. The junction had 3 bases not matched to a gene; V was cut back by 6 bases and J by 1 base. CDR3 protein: CASRLTGGTDTQYF. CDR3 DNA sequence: TGTGCCAGCAGACTGACAGGGGGCACAGATACGCAGTATTTT.

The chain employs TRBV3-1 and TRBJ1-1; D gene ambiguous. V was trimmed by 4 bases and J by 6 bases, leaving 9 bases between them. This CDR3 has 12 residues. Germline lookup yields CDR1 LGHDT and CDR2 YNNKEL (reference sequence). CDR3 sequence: CASSRRGAEAFF. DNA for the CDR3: TGTGCCAGCAGCCGGCGAGGCGCTGAAGCTTTCTTT.

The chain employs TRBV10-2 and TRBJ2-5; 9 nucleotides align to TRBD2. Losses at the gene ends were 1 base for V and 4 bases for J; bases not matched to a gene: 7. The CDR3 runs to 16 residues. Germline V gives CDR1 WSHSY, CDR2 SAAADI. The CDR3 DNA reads TGCGCCAGCAGTGAGTTAGGCCGAGCGGGGGGAGAGACCCAGTACTTC. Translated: CASSELGRAGGETQYF.

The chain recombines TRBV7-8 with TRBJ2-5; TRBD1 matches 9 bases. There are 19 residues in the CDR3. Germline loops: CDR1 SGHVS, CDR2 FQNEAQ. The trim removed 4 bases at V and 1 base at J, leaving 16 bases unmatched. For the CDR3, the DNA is TGTGCCAGCAGCTCCAGGAGCCGGGACAGGGTGTTGGGCCAAGAGACCCAGTACTTC. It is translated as CASSSRSRDRVLGQETQYF.

For the CDR3, the DNA is TGTGCCACCAGTGACCAGGACAGGAACTATGGCTACACCTTC. It yields the protein CATSDQDRNYGYTF. The rearrangement joins TRBV24-1 to TRBJ1-2, with TRBD1 matching over 7 bases. CDR1 and CDR2 from the germline V gene are KGHDR and SFDVKD. V dropped 4 bases and J dropped 2; count of bases not matched to a gene: 3. CDR3 size: 14 residues.

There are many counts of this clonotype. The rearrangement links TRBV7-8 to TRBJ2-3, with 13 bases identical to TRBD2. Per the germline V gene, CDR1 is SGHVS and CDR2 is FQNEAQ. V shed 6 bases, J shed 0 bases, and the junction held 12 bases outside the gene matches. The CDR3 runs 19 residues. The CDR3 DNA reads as TGTGCCAGCAGTGGTCCCGGACTAGCGGGGGACCTAAGCACAGATACGCAGTATTTT. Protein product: CASSGPGLAGDLSTDTQYF.

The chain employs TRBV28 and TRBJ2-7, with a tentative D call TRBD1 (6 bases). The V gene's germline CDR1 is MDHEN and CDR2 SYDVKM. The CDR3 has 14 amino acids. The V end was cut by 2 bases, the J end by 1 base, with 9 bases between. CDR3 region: CASSLPGQSYEQYF. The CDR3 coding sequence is TGTGCCAGCAGTTTACCCGGACAGTCCTACGAGCAGTACTTC.

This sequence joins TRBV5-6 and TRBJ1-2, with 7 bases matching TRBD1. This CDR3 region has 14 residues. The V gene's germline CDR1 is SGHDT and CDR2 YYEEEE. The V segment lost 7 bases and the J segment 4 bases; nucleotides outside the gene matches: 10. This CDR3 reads CASSRGAGTYGYTF. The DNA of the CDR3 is TGTGCCAGCTCCAGGGGGGCCGGGACCTATGGCTACACCTTC.

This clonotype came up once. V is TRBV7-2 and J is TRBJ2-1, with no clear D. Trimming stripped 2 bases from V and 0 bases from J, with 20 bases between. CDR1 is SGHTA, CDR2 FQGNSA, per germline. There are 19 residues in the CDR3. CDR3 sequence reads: CASSLIGISHDISYNEQFF. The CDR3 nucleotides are TGTGCCAGCAGCTTAATAGGGATTAGCCACGACATCTCCTACAATGAGCAGTTCTTC.

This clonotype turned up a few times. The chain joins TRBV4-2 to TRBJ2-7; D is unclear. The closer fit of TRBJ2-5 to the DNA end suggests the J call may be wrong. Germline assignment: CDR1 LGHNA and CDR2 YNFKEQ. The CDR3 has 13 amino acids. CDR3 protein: CASSQARSETQYF. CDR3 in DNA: TGTGCCAGCAGCCAAGCCCGGAGCGAGACCCAGTACTTC.

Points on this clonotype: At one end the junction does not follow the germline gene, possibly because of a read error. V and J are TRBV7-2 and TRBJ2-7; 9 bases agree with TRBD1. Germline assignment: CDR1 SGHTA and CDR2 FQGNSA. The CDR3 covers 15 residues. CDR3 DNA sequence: TGTGCCTGCAGCTTAGTGTGGACAGGGGCGTACGAGCAGTACTTC. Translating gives CACSLVWTGAYEQYF.

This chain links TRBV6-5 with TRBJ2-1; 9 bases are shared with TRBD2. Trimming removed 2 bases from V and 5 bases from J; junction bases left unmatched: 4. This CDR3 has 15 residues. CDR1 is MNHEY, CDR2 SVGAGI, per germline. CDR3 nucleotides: TGTGCCAGCAGTTACAGAGCGGGGGGAAACAATGAGCAGTTCTTC. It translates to CASSYRAGGNNEQFF.

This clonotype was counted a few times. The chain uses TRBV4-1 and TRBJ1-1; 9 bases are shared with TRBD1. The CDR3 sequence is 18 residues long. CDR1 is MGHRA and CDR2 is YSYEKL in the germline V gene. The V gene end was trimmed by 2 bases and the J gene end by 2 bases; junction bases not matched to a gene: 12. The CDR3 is CASSQNRGQPRGNTEAFF. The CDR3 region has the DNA TGCGCCAGCAGCCAAAACAGGGGGCAACCCCGGGGAAACACTGAAGCTTTCTTT.

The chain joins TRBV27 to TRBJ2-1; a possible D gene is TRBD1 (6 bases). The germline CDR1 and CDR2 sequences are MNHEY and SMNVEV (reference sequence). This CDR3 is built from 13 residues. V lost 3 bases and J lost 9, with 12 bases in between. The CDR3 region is CASSFRGMGEQFF. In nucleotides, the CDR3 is TGTGCCAGCAGTTTCAGGGGTATGGGTGAGCAGTTCTTC.

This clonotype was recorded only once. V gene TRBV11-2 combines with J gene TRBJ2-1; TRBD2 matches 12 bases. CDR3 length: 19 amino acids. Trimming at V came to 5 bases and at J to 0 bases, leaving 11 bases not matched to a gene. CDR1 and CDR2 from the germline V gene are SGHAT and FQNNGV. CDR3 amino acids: CASSPRLAGALSSYNEQFF. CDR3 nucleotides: TGTGCCAGCAGCCCCCGACTAGCGGGGGCCCTTAGCTCCTACAATGAGCAGTTCTTC.

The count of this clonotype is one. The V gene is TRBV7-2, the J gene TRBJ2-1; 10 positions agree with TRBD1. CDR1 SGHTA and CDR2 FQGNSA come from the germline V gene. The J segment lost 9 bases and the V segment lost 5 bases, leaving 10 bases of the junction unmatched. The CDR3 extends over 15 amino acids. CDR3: CASSIEGDRGGEQFF. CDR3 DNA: TGTGCCAGCAGCATCGAAGGGGACAGGGGCGGTGAGCAGTTCTTC.

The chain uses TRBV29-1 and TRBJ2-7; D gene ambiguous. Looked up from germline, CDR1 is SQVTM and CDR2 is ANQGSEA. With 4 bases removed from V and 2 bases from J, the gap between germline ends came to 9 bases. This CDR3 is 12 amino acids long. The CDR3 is CSVADGPYEQYF. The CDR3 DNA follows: TGCAGCGTTGCAGACGGACCCTACGAGCAGTACTTC.

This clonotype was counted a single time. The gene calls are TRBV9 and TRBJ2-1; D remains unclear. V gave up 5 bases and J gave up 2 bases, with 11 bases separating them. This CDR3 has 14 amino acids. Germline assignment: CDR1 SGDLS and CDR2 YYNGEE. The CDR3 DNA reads TGTGCCAGCAGTCCCCCTAGGACCTACAATGAGCAGTTCTTC. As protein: CASSPPRTYNEQFF. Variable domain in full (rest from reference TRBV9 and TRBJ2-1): DSGVTQTPKHLITATGQRVTLRCSPRSGDLSVYWYQQSLDQGLQFLIQYYNGEERAKGNILERFSAQQFPDLHSELNLSSLELGDSALYFCASSPPRTYNEQFFGPGTRLTVL.

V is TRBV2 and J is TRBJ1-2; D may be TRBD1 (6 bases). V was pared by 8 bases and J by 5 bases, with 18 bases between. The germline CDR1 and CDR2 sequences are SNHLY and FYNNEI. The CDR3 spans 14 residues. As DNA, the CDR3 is TGTGCCAGCGGGAATGCGAGGGACATTTATGGCTACACCTTC. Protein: CASGNARDIYGYTF.

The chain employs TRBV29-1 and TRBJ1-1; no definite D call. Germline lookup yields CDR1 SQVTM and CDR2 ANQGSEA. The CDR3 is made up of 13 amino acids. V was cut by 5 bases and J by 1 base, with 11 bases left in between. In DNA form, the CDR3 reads TGCAGCGTTCTGGCAGATAAGAACACTGAAGCTTTCTTT. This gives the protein CSVLADKNTEAFF. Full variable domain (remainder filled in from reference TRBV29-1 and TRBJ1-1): SAVISQKPSRDICQRGTSLTIQCQVDSQVTMMFWYRQQPGQSLTLIATANQGSEATYESGFVIDKFPISRPNLTFSTLTVSNMSPEDSSIYLCSVLADKNTEAFFGQGTRLTVV.

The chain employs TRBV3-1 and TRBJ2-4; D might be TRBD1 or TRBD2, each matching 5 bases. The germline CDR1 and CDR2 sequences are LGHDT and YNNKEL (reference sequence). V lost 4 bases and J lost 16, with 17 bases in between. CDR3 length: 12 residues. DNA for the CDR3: TGTGCCAGCAGCCCGAAAAGGGACCAAGTCTACTTC. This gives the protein CASSPKRDQVYF.

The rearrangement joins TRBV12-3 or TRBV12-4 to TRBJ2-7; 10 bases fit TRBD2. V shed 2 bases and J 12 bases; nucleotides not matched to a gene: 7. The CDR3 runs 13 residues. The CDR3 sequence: CASSLWASGGSYF. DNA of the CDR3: TGTGCCAGCAGTTTATGGGCTAGCGGGGGCTCGTACTTC.

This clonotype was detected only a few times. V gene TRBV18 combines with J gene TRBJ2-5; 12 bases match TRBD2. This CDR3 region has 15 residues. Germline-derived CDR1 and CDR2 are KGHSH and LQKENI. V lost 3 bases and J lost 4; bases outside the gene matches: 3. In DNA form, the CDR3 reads TGTGCCAGCTCACCGTCACTAGCGGGGGGAGAGACCCAGTACTTC. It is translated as CASSPSLAGGETQYF.

CDR3 DNA sequence: TGTGCCAGCAGCCGGACGAGACAGGGGGCCGATAATGAGCAGTTCTTC. It is translated as CASSRTRQGADNEQFF. V is TRBV12-3 or TRBV12-4 and J is TRBJ2-1; 10 bases match TRBD1. V lost 6 bases and J lost 7; bases outside the gene matches: 12. This CDR3 spans 16 amino acids.

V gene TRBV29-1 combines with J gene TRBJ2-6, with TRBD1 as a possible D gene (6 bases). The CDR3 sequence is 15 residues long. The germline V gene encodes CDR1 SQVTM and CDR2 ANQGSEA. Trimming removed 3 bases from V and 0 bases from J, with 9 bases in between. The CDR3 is CSVDGTLSGANVLTF. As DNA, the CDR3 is TGCAGCGTTGACGGGACACTCTCTGGGGCCAACGTCCTGACTTTC.

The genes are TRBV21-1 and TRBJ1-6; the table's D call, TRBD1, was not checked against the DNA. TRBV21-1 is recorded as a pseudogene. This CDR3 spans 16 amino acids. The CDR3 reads CASSKAGRDRNSPLHF. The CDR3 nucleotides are TGTGCCAGCAGCAAAGCGGGCCGGGACAGGAATTCACCCCTCCACTTT.

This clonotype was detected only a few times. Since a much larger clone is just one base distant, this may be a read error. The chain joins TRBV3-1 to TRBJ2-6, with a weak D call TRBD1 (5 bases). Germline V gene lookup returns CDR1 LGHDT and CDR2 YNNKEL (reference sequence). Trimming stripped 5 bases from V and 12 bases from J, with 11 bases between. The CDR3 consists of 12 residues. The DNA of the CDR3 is TGTGCCAGCAGCTCCCACAGGTGCGTCCTGACTTTC. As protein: CASSSHRCVLTF.